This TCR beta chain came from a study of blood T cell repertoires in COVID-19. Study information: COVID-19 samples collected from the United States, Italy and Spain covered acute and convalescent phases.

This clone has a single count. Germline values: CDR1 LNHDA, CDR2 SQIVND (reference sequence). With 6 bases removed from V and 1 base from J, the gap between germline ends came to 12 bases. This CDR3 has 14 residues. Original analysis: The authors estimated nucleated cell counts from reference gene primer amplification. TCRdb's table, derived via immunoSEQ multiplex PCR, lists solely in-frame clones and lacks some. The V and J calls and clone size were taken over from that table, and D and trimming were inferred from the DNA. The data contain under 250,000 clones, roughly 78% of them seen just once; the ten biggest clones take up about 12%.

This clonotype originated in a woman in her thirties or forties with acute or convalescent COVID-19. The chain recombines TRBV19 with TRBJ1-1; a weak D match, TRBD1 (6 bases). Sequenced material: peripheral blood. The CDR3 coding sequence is TGTGCCAGTAGCTCGACAGGACAGAACACTGAAGCTTTCTTT. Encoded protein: CASSSTGQNTEAFF.